The 6 T cell receptor beta chains below come from one sample, sequenced in a study of blood T cell repertoires in COVID-19. The repertoire was sequenced with immunoSEQ multiplex PCR; TCRdb's copy has only in-frame clones and lacks some. The data show about 150,000 clones, more than 75% seen once. Sequences were obtained from peripheral blood. The receptors stem from a woman aged 55-75 years with COVID-19, enrolled during active disease.

This clone appeared once. The rearrangement links TRBV14 to TRBJ1-1, with D possibly matching TRBD1 (5 bases). Germline-derived CDR1 and CDR2 are SGHDN and FVKESK. There are 14 residues in the CDR3. The ends were cut back, 4 bases at V and 1 base at J, with 10 bases in the middle. The chain's CDR3 is CASSRNTGNTEAFF. The CDR3 DNA reads TGTGCCAGCAGCCGCAATACAGGGAACACTGAAGCTTTCTTT.

This rearrangement joins TRBV7-9 to TRBJ2-7; 8 nucleotides agree with TRBD2. V trimming: 3 bases; J trimming: 3 bases; junction bases outside the gene matches: 10. Germline V gene lookup returns CDR1 SEHNR and CDR2 FQNEAQ (reference sequence). The CDR3 is 16 amino acids. The CDR3 coding sequence is TGTGCCAGCAGCTTGTGGGGGGGACTAGATAACTACGAGCAGTACTTC. Translating it yields CASSLWGGLDNYEQYF.

The CDR3 DNA follows: TGTGCCAGCAGCCTTAACTATGGCTACACCTTC. Amino acids: CASSLNYGYTF. The J gene is TRBJ1-2, the V gene TRBV5-4; D is uncertain. Germline V CDR1 and CDR2: SGHNT, YYREEE (reference sequence). The CDR3 contains 11 residues. Trimming removed 4 bases from V and 1 base from J, with 2 bases in between.

The chain has TRBV12-3 or TRBV12-4 and TRBJ1-5; D gene uncertain. V lost 3 bases and J lost 7, with 10 bases in between. This CDR3 comprises 13 residues. CDR3 loop: CASSFREGQPQHF. CDR3 DNA sequence: TGTGCCAGCAGTTTCCGGGAGGGCCAGCCCCAGCATTTT.

The chain combines TRBV18 with TRBJ1-4, with no clear D. CDR3 length: 13 residues. Germline loops: CDR1 KGHSH, CDR2 LQKENI. The V and J ends lost 3 bases and 3 bases respectively, with 5 bases between them. The CDR3 loop is CASSPSANEKLFF. DNA for the CDR3: TGTGCCAGCTCACCGTCGGCTAATGAAAAACTGTTTTTT.

This sequence joins TRBV6-5 and TRBJ1-3, with D unclear. V lost 8 bases and J lost 2, with 10 bases in between. Germline CDR1 and CDR2: MNHEY and SVGAGI. The CDR3 sequence is 13 residues long. CDR3 sequence (DNA): TGTGCCAGCTACGACGGGACTGGAAACACCATATATTTT. Residues: CASYDGTGNTIYF.